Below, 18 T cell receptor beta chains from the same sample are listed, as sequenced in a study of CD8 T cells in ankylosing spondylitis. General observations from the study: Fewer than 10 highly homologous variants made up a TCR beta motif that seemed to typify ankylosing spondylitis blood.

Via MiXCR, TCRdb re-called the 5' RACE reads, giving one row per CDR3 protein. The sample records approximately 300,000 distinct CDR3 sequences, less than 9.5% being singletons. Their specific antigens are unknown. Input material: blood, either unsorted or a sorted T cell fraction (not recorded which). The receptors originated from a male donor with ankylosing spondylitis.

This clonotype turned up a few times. The CDR3 spells CASYREEVNTYEQYF. In DNA form, the CDR3 reads TGTGCCAGCTACCGAGAAGAGGTTAATACCTACGAGCAGTACTTC. This chain joins TRBV11-3 and TRBJ2-7; D is ambiguous. V lost 8 bases, J lost 2 bases, and 19 bases lay in between. The V gene's germline CDR1 is SGHNT and CDR2 YENEEA. The CDR3 contains 15 residues.

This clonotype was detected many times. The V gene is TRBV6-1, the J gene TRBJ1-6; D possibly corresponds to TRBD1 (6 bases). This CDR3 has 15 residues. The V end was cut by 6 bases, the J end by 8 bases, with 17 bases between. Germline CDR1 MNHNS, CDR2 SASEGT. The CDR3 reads CASRPDQGFDSPLHF. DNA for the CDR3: TGTGCCAGCAGACCAGACCAGGGGTTTGATTCACCCCTCCACTTT.

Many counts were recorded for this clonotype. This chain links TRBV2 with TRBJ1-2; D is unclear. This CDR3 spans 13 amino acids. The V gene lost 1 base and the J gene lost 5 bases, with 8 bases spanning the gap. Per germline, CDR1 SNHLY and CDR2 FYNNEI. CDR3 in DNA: TGTGCCAGCAGTGAAGGGCTGCAGTATGGCTACACCTTC. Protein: CASSEGLQYGYTF. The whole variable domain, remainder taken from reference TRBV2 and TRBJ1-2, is EPEVTQTPSHQVTQMGQEVILRCVPISNHLYFYWYRQILGQKVEFLVSFYNNEISEKSEIFDDQFSVERPDGSNFTLKIRSTKLEDSAMYFCASSEGLQYGYTFGSGTRLTVV.

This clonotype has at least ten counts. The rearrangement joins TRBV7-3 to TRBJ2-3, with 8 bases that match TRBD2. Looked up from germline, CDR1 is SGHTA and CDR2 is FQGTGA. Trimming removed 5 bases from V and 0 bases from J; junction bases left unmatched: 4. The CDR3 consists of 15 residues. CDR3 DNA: TGTGCCAGCAGCAAGGGACTAGGGAGCACAGATACGCAGTATTTT. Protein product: CASSKGLGSTDTQYF. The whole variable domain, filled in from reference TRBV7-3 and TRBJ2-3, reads GAGVSQTPSNKVTEKGKYVELRCDPISGHTALYWYRQSLGQGPEFLIYFQGTGAADDSGLPNDRFFAVRPEGSVSTLKIQRTERGDSAVYLCASSKGLGSTDTQYFGPGTRLTVL.

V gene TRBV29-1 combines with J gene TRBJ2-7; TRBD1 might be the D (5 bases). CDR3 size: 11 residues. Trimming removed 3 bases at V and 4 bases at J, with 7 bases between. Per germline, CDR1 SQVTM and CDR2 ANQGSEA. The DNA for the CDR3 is TGCAGCGTTGACCAGGGTTACGAGCAGTACTTC. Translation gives CSVDQGYEQYF.

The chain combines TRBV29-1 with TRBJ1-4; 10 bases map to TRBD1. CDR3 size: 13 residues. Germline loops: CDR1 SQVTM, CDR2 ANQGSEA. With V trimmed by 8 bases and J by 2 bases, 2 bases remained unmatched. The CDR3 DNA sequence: TGCAGCAGACAGGGGGCGACTAATGAAAAACTGTTTTTT. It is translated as CSRQGATNEKLFF.

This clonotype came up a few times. CDR3 sequence reads: CASSLRDSYTYEQYF. The CDR3 nucleotides are TGTGCCAGCAGCCTTCGGGACAGTTACACCTACGAGCAGTACTTC. The chain uses TRBV12-3 or TRBV12-4 and TRBJ2-7; TRBD1 aligns across 7 bases. Trimming took 6 bases from V and 2 from J; bases not matched to a gene: 10. The CDR3 loop spans 15 amino acids.

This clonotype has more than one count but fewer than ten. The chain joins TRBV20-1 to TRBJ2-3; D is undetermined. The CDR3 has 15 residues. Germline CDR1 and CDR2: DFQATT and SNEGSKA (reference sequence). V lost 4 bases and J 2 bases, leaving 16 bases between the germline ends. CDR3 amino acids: CSATTYGIDTDTQYF. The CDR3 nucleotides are TGCAGTGCTACCACCTACGGAATCGACACAGATACGCAGTATTTT.

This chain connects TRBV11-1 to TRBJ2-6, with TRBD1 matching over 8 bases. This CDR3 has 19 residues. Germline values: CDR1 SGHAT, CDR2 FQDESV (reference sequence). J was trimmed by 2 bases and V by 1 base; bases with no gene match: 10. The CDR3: CASSLGTGFQEAGANVLTF. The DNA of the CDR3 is TGTGCCAGCAGCTTAGGGACAGGGTTTCAAGAAGCTGGGGCCAACGTCCTGACTTTC.

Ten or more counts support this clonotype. The CDR3 sequence: CASSLVRVDNEQFF. For the CDR3, the DNA is TGTGCCAGCAGCTTGGTCAGGGTAGACAATGAGCAGTTCTTC. V and J are TRBV5-6 and TRBJ2-1, with a weak D call TRBD1 (5 bases). Trimming removed 0 bases at V and 5 bases at J, with 9 bases between. Germline assignment: CDR1 SGHDT and CDR2 YYEEEE. The CDR3 loop spans 14 amino acids.

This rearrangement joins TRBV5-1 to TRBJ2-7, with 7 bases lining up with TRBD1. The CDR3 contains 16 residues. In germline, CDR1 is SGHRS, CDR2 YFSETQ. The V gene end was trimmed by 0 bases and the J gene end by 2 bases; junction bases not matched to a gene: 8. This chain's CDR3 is CASSLEPGQITYEQYF. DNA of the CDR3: TGCGCCAGCAGCTTGGAGCCGGGACAGATCACCTACGAGCAGTACTTC.

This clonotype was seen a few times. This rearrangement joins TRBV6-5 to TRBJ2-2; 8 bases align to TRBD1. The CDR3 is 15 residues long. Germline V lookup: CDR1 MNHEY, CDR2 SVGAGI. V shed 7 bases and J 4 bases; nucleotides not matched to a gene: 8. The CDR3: CASIRQGSGTGELFF. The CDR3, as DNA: TGTGCCAGCATTAGACAGGGGTCTGGCACCGGGGAGCTGTTTTTT.

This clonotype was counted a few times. This chain's CDR3 is CASSQPGTRLVEQYF. The DNA of the CDR3 is TGCGCCAGCAGCCAGCCCGGGACTAGGCTAGTGGAGCAGTACTTC. The J gene is TRBJ2-7, the V gene TRBV4-1; 8 positions agree with TRBD2. The germline gives CDR1 MGHRA, CDR2 YSYEKL. Germline trimming cut 3 bases from V and 7 bases from J; bases unmatched to any gene: 11. The CDR3 has 15 residues.

The CDR3 DNA follows: TGCAGTGCTTGGACAGGGGAAGGCTACACCTTC. Amino acids: CSAWTGEGYTF. The chain recombines TRBV20-1 with TRBJ1-2; 9 bases match TRBD1. This CDR3 has 11 amino acids. With 5 bases clipped from V and 8 bases from J, the junction kept 3 bases outside the gene matches. Germline V gene sequence: CDR1 DFQATT, CDR2 SNEGSKA (reference sequence).

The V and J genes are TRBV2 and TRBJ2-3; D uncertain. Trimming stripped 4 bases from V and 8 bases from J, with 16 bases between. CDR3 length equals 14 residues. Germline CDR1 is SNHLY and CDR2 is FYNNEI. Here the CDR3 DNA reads TGTGCCAGCAGTGCAAGGACCACCTCTGGTACGCAGTATTTT. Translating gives CASSARTTSGTQYF. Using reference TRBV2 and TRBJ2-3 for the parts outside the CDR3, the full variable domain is EPEVTQTPSHQVTQMGQEVILRCVPISNHLYFYWYRQILGQKVEFLVSFYNNEISEKSEIFDDQFSVERPDGSNFTLKIRSTKLEDSAMYFCASSARTTSGTQYFGPGTRLTVL.

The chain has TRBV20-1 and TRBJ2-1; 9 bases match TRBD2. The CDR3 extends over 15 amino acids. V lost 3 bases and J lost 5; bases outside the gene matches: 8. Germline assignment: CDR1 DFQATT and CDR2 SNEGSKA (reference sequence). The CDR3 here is CSARPSGMPNNEQFF. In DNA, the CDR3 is TGCAGTGCTAGGCCTAGCGGGATGCCGAACAATGAGCAGTTCTTC.

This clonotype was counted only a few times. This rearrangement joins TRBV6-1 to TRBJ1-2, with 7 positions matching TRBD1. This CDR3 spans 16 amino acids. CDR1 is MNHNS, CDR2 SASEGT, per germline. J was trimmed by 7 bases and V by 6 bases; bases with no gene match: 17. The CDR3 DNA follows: TGTGCCAGCAGACGGGGGGAGGACAGGATTGCCGGTGGCTACACCTTC. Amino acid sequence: CASRRGEDRIAGGYTF.

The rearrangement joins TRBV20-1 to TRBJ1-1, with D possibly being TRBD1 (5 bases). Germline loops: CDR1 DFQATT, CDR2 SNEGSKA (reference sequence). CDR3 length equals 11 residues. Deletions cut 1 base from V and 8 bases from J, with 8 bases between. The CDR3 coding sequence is TGCAGTGCTAGAGCCGGGGGGGAAGCTTTCTTT. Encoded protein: CSARAGGEAFF.